The present T cell receptor beta chain was sequenced within a study of control samples from healthy donors and cancer patients. The data were produced by immunoSEQ multiplex PCR, yet TCRdb's version contains in-frame clones alone and is incomplete. The sample contains tens of thousands of clones, around 92% of which appear only once. The CDR3 extends over 14 amino acids. Germline CDR1 and CDR2: WSHSY and SAAADI. V dropped 3 bases and J dropped 4 bases, with 12 bases sitting between them. The TCR was taken from a man in his fifties in good health. This chain joins TRBV10-2 and TRBJ1-1, with D possibly TRBD1 on 5 matching bases. Sequencing was performed on blood. CDR3 coding DNA: TGCGCCAGCAGTGATGTTGGGGCGCTCACTGAAGCTTTCTTT. Amino acid sequence: CASSDVGALTEAFF.